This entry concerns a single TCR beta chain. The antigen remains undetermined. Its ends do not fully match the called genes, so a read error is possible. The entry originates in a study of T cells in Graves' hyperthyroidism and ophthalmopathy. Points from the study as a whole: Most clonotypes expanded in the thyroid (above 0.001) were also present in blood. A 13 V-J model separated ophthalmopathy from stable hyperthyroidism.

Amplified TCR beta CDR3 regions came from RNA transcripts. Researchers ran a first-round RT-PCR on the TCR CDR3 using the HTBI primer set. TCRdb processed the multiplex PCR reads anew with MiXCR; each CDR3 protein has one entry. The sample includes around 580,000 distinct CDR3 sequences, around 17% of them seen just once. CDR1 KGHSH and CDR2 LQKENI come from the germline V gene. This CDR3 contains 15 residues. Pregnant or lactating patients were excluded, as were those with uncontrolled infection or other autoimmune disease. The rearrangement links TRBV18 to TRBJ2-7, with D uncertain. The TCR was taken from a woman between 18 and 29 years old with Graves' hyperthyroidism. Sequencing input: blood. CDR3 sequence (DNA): TGTGCCAGCTCCCCACCCTGGGGAACCCCCTACGAGCAGTACTTC. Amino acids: CASSPPWGTPYEQYF. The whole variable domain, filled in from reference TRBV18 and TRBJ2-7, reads NAGVMQNPRHLVRRRGQEARLRCSPMKGHSHVYWYRQLPEEGLKFMVYLQKENIIDESGMPKERFSAEFPKEGPSILRIQQVVRGDSAAYFCASSPPWGTPYEQYFGPGTRLTVT.